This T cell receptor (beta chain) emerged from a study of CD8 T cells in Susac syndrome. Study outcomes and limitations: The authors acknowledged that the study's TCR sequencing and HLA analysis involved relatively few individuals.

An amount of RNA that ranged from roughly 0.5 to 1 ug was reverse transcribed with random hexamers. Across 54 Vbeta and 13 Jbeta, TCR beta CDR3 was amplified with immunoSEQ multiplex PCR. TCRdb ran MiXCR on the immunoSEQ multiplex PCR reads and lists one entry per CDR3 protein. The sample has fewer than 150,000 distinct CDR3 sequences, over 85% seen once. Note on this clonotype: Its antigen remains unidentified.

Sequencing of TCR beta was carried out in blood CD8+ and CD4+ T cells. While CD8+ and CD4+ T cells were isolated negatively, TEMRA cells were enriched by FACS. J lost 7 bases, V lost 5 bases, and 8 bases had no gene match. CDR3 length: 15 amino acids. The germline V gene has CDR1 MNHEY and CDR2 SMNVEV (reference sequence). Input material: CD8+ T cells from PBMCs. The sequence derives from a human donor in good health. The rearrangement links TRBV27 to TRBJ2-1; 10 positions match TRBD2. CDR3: CASSGVAGGWNEQFF. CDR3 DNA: TGTGCCAGCAGTGGGGTAGCGGGAGGATGGAATGAGCAGTTCTTC.